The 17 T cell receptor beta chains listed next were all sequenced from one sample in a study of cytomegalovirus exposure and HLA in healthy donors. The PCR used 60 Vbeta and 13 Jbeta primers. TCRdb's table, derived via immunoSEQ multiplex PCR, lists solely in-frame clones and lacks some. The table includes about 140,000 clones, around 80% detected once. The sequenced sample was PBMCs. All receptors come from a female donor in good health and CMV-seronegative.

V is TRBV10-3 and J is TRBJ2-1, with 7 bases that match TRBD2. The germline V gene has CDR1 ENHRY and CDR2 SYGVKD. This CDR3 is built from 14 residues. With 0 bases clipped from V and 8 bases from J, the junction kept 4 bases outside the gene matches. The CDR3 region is CAISESRGRDEQFF. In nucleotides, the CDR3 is TGTGCCATCAGTGAGTCGCGGGGGAGGGATGAGCAGTTCTTC.

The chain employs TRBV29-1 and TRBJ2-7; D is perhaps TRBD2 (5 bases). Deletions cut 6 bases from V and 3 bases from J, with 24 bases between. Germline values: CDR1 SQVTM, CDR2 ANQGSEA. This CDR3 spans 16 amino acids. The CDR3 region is CSVGSWAQRNGYEQYF. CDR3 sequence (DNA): TGCAGCGTAGGGAGTTGGGCTCAGCGGAACGGCTACGAGCAGTACTTC.

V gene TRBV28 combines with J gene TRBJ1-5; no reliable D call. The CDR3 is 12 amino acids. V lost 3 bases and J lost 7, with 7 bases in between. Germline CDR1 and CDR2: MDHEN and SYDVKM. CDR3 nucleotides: TGTGCCAGCAGTTTCGAGGGCCAGCCCCAGCATTTT. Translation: CASSFEGQPQHF.

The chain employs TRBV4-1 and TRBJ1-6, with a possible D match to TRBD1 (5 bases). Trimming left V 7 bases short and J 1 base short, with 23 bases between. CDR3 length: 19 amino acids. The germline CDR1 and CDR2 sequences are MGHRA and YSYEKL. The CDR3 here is CASNRGVSQGGSYNSPLHF. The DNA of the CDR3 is TGCGCCAGCAACCGGGGGGTGTCCCAAGGAGGGTCCTATAATTCACCCCTCCACTTT.

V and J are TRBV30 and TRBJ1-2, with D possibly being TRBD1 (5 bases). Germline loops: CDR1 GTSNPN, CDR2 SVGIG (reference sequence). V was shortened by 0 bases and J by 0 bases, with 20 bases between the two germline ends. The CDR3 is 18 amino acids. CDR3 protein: CAWSVPLIPGRANYGYTF. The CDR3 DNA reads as TGTGCCTGGAGTGTACCCTTGATCCCAGGGCGAGCTAACTATGGCTACACCTTC.

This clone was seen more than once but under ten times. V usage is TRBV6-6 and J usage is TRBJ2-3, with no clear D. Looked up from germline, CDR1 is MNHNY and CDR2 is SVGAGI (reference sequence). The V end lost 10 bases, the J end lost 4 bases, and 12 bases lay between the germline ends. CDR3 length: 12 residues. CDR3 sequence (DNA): TGTGCCACCTCCCTAGGTCCAGATACGCAGTATTTT. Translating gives CATSLGPDTQYF.

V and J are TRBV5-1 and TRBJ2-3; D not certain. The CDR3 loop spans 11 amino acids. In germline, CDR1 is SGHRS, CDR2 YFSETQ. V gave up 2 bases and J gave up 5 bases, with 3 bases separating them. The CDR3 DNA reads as TGCGCCAGCAGCTTCGGAGATACGCAGTATTTT. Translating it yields CASSFGDTQYF.

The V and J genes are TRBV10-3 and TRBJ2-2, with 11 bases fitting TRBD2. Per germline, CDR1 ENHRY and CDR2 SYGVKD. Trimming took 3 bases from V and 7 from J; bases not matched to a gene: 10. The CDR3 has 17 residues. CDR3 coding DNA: TGTGCCATCAGTGACCCGGGGACTAGCGGCCGACGCGGGGAGCTGTTTTTT. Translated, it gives CAISDPGTSGRRGELFF.

The CDR3 bases are TGTGCCAGCAGTGAAGAAAACATTCGCACAGATACGCAGTATTTT. This encodes CASSEENIRTDTQYF. The V gene is TRBV6-1, the J gene TRBJ2-3; D is unclear. CDR1 and CDR2 from the germline V gene are MNHNS and SASEGT. The CDR3 spans 15 residues. Trimming removed 1 base from V and 1 base from J, with 9 bases in between.

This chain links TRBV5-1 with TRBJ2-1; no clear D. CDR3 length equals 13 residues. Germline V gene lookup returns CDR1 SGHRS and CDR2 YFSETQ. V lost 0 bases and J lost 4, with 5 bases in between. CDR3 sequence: CASSLELYNEQFF. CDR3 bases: TGCGCCAGCAGCTTGGAGCTGTACAATGAGCAGTTCTTC.

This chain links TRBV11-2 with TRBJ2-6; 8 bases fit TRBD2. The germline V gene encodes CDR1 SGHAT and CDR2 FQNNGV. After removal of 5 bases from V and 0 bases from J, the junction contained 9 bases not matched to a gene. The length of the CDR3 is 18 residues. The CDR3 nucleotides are TGTGCCAGCAGCGTAGGGCTAGCGGGTCGCTCTGGGGCCAACGTCCTGACTTTC. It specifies CASSVGLAGRSGANVLTF.

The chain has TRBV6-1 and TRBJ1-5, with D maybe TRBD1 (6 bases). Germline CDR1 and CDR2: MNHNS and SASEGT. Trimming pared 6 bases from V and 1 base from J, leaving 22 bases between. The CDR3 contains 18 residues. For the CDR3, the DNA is TGTGCCAGCAGCGAACTCTCAGGGGCTTGGGGGAGCAATCAGCCCCAGCATTTT. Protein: CASSELSGAWGSNQPQHF.

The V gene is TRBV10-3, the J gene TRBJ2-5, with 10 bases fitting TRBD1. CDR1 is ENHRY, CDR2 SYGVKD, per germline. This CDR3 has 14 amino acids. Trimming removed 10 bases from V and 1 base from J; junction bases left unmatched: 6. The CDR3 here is CATGRDRGQETQYF. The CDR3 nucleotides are TGTGCCACCGGGAGGGACAGGGGCCAAGAGACCCAGTACTTC.

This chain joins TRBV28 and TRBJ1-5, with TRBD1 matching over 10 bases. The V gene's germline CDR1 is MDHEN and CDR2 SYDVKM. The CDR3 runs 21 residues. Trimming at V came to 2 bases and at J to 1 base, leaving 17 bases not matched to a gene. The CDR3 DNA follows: TGTGCCAGCAGTTTAGGGACAGGGGCCTCCCCGCTTTCTTTGAGCAATCAGCCCCAGCATTTT. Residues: CASSLGTGASPLSLSNQPQHF.

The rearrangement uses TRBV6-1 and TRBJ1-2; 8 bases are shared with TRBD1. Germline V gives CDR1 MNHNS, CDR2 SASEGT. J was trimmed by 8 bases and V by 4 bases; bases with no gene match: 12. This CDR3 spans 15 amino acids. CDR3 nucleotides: TGTGCCAGCAGTGCCGGGACAGGTCTATCTAGAGGCTACACCTTC. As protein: CASSAGTGLSRGYTF.

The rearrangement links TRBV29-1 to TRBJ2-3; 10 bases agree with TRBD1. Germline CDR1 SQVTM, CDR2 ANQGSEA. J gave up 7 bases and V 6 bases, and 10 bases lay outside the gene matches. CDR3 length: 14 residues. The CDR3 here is CSVLEGQGRYTQYF. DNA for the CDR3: TGCAGCGTCCTGGAGGGACAGGGGCGATATACGCAGTATTTT.

CDR3 amino acids: CASSHFDNFNYGYTF. CDR3 sequence (DNA): TGTGCCAGCAGCCATTTTGACAACTTTAACTATGGCTACACCTTC. The chain carries TRBV7-8 and TRBJ1-2; no reliable D call. This CDR3 spans 15 amino acids. The V end lost 5 bases, the J end lost 1 base, and 14 bases lay between the germline ends. Germline assignment: CDR1 SGHVS and CDR2 FQNEAQ.